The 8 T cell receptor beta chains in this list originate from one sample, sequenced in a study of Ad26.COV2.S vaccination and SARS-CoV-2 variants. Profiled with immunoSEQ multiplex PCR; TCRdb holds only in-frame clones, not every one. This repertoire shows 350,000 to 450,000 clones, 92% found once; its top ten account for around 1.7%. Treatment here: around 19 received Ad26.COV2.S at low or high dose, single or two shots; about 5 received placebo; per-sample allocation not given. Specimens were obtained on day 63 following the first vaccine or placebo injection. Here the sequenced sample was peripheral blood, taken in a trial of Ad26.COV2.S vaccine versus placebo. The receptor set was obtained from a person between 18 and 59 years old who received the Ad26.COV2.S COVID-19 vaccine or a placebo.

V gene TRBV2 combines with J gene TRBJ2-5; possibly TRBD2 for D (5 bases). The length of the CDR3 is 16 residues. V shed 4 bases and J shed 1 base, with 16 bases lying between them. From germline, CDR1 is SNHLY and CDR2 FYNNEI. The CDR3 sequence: CASSGEEDEGQETQYF. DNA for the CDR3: TGTGCCAGCAGTGGAGAAGAGGATGAGGGCCAAGAGACCCAGTACTTC.

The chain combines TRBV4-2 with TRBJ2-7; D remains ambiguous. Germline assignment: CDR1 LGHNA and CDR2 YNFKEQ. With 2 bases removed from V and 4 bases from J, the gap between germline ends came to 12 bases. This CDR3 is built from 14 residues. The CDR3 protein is CASSQLGAQYEQYF. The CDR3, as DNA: TGTGCCAGCAGCCAATTAGGAGCCCAATACGAGCAGTACTTC.

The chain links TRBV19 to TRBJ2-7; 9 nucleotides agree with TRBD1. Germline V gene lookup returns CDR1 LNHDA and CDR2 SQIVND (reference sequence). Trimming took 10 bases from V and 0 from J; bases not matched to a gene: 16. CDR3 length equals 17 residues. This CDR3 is CATSMRTGAPGSYEQYF. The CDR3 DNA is TGTGCCACCAGTATGCGGACAGGGGCCCCGGGCTCCTACGAGCAGTACTTC.

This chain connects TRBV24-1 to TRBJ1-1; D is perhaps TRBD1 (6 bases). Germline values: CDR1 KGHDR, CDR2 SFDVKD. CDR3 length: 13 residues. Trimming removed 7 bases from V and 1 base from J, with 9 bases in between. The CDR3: CATRQGQNTEAFF. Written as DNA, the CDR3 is TGTGCCACCAGACAGGGACAGAACACTGAAGCTTTCTTT.

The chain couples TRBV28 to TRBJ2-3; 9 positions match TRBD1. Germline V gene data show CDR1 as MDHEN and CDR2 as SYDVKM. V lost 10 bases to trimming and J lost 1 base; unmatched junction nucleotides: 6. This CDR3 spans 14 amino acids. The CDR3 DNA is TGTGCCATCCCCGGGGACAGGGGCACAGATACGCAGTATTTT. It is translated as CAIPGDRGTDTQYF.

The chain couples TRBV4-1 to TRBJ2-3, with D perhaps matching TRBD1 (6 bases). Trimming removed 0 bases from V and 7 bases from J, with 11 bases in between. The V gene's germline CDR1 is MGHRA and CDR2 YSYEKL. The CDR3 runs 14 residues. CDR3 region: CASSQDLGANTQYF. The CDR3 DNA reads TGCGCCAGCAGCCAAGATCTGGGGGCGAATACGCAGTATTTT.

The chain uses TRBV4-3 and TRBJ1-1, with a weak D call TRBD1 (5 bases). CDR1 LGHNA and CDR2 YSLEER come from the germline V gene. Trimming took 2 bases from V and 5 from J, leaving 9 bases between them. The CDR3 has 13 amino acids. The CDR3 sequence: CASSQYAGTEAFF. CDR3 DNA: TGCGCCAGCAGCCAATACGCAGGGACTGAAGCTTTCTTT.

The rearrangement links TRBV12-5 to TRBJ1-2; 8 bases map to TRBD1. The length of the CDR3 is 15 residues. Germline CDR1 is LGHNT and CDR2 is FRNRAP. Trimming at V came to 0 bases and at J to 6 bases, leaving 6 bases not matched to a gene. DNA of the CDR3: TGTGCTAGTGGTTTGGTAAAGGACAGGGAAAATGGCTACACCTTC. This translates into CASGLVKDRENGYTF.